This record looks at one T cell receptor beta chain sequence and its context. This sample is drawn from a study of blood T cell repertoires in COVID-19. Measured with immunoSEQ multiplex PCR; TCRdb has only the in-frame clones, and not every one. The sample has about 140,000 clones, roughly 80% seen once. Germline V gene lookup returns CDR1 LNHNV and CDR2 YYDKDF (reference sequence). Trimming pared 0 bases from V and 4 bases from J, leaving 6 bases between. The CDR3 runs 13 residues. V usage is TRBV15 and J usage is TRBJ1-1; weak D call: TRBD1 (5 bases). This TCR was sampled from a man between 65 and 85 years old who had recovered from COVID-19. The specimen sequenced was peripheral blood. The DNA of the CDR3 is TGTGCCACCAGCAGAGAGGGGGGCACTGAAGCTTTCTTT. This sequence encodes CATSREGGTEAFF.